The rows below give T cell receptor beta chains drawn from one sample of a study of T cell responses to AZD1222 COVID-19 vaccine. TCRdb keeps only in-frame clones here, not all; method: immunoSEQ multiplex PCR. The data contain more than 85,000 clones, 85% to 90% of them singletons. This specimen was peripheral blood, taken on day 0 of AZD1222 vaccination. Every receptor here comes from an adult in good health. Each CDR3 is given with its conserved first and last residue. The D gene is left open where the match is weak. Where a row states a size, it is once, few, many or the class of an expanded clone; other rows omit it.

j_call,v_call,d_call,clone_size,cdr3_aa,cdr3_nt
TRBJ1-1,TRBV2,TRBD1,.,CARGGGGDKYTEAFF,TGTGCCAGGGGGGGAGGGGGCGATAAGTACACTGAAGCTTTCTTT
TRBJ1-1,TRBV5-1,TRBD1,.,CASSFGLGTGTTEAFF,TGCGCCAGCAGCTTCGGTTTAGGGACAGGCACCACTGAAGCTTTCTTT
TRBJ1-1,TRBV11-3,.,.,CASSSGRANTEAFF,TGTGCCAGCAGCTCGGGACGGGCCAACACTGAAGCTTTCTTT
TRBJ1-2,TRBV25-1,.,.,CASSDLGAGIYGYTF,TGTGCCAGCAGTGACCTGGGCGCGGGAATCTATGGCTACACCTTC
TRBJ1-1,TRBV18,.,.,CASSPPSHPGEEAFF,TGTGCCAGCTCACCGCCATCCCACCCCGGGGAAGAAGCTTTCTTT
TRBJ2-7,TRBV7-9,.,.,CASSWGAGTRTKQYF,TGTGCCAGCAGCTGGGGGGCCGGGACGCGCACCAAGCAGTACTTC
TRBJ2-5,TRBV5-5,.,.,CASSLKETQYF,TGTGCCAGCAGCTTAAAAGAGACCCAGTACTTC
TRBJ2-7,TRBV5-1,.,.,CASSRGPGLEQYF,TGCGCCAGCAGCCGGGGCCCAGGGCTCGAGCAGTACTTC
TRBJ2-7,TRBV6-2/TRBV6-3,.,.,CASSTFYEQYF,TGTGCCAGCAGCACATTCTACGAGCAGTACTTC
TRBJ1-5,TRBV5-6,TRBD1,once,CASSELGTEDQPQHF,TGTGCCAGCAGCGAACTCGGGACAGAGGATCAGCCCCAGCATTTT
TRBJ1-6,TRBV2,.,once,CASSLQGGVNSPLHF,TGTGCCAGCAGTTTACAGGGTGGTGTTAATTCACCCCTCCACTTT
TRBJ2-5,TRBV7-7,.,few,CASSRGREYQETQYF,TGTGCCAGCTCCAGGGGACGGGAGTACCAAGAGACCCAGTACTTC
TRBJ1-2,TRBV4-1,.,.,CASSQEAASGVYGYTF,TGCGCCAGCAGCCAAGAAGCCGCATCGGGAGTGTATGGCTACACCTTC
TRBJ1-2,TRBV19,.,.,CASSAERYTF,TGTGCCAGTAGTGCCGAGCGCTACACCTTC
TRBJ1-2,TRBV7-8,.,.,CASSLVPDGNYGYTF,TGTGCCAGCAGCTTAGTGCCGGATGGAAACTATGGCTACACCTTC
TRBJ2-6,TRBV29-1,.,.,CSVQDGIFNVLTF,TGCAGCGTCCAGGACGGTATTTTTAACGTCCTGACTTTC
TRBJ1-1,TRBV7-9,.,.,CASSRGRESTEAFF,TGTGCCAGCAGCAGAGGACGGGAGAGCACTGAAGCTTTCTTT
TRBJ1-6,TRBV28,.,once,CASSPGRDLSGSPLHF,TGTGCCAGCAGTCCGGGACGGGATCTATCGGGATCACCCCTCCACTTT
TRBJ1-1,TRBV7-7,.,.,CASSRMGDTEAFF,TGTGCCAGCAGCCGAATGGGCGACACTGAAGCTTTCTTT
TRBJ2-1,TRBV12-5,.,.,CASGFSLASGSVGNEQFF,TGTGCTAGTGGTTTCTCCCTCGCGTCCGGCTCCGTAGGCAATGAGCAGTTCTTC
TRBJ2-2,TRBV2,.,.,CASNRWTDARTGELFF,TGTGCCAGCAACCGATGGACAGACGCCAGAACCGGGGAGCTGTTTTTT